This is a list of T cell receptor beta chains from one sample in a study of T cells after yellow fever vaccination. TCRdb re-derived calls from the 5' RACE reads in MiXCR, one entry per CDR3 protein. In the table there are about 13,000 distinct CDR3 sequences, 4.5% to 5% of which are singletons. Sequencing used PBMCs, either bulk or a sorted T-cell subset (CD4+, CD8+, memory, or dextramer-sorted; not recorded which), obtained 45 days after the yellow fever booster vaccination. The origin of the receptors is a man younger than 45 who received the YFV17D yellow fever vaccine. Both conserved end residues are trimmed from each CDR3.

V gene	J gene	CDR3 protein
TRBV7-8	TRBJ2-2	ASSLSLGPGQGTGELF
TRBV5-6	TRBJ1-2	ASSTTLRGSYGYT
TRBV20-1	TRBJ2-7	SPQNREY
TRBV20-1	TRBJ2-5	SAMGLQQETQY
TRBV20-1	TRBJ2-5	SARLIADLQETQY
TRBV7-3	TRBJ2-5	ASSLDGGGPPETQY
TRBV11-3	TRBJ2-1	ASSLGPAEQF
TRBV20-1	TRBJ2-2	SARNPRTGVTGELF
TRBV28	TRBJ2-2	ASRRRTGNTGELF
TRBV27	TRBJ2-1	ASSWSASLNEQF
TRBV9	TRBJ2-7	ASSPSGTRSREQY
TRBV20-1	TRBJ2-3	SAGDSSDTQY
TRBV5-4	TRBJ1-4	ASSLSGTNEKLF
TRBV15	TRBJ2-7	ATSGGQGDEQY
TRBV11-2	TRBJ2-7	ASSLEASYYEQY
TRBV5-4	TRBJ2-3	ASSNPLQGAITDTQY
TRBV6-5	TRBJ2-1	ASSYELGTNNEQF
TRBV7-9	TRBJ2-7	ASSRGTGNWYEQY
TRBV7-2	TRBJ1-1	ASSQGQVLSTEAF
TRBV7-8	TRBJ2-3	ASSLEAYRGLTQY
TRBV5-6	TRBJ1-5	ASSGRGVKDQPQH
TRBV7-2	TRBJ2-1	ASSLLGLAVGGEQF
TRBV5-1	TRBJ2-1	ASSLERVSNEQF
TRBV4-1	TRBJ2-3	ASSLRSSDTDTQY
TRBV20-1	TRBJ1-6	SARWGQGKSPLH
TRBV7-9	TRBJ2-1	ASSSRLRGLHNEQF
TRBV18	TRBJ1-5	ASSVDSLGQPQH
TRBV11-3	TRBJ2-2	ASSTNRAVGGELF
TRBV29-1	TRBJ2-1	SVPAGGSYNEQF
TRBV9	TRBJ2-3	ASSTFTDTQY
TRBV27	TRBJ2-7	ASSLSLAHEDEQY
TRBV20-1	TRBJ2-3	SASRVDTQY
TRBV28	TRBJ2-1	ASSPPLHNNEQF